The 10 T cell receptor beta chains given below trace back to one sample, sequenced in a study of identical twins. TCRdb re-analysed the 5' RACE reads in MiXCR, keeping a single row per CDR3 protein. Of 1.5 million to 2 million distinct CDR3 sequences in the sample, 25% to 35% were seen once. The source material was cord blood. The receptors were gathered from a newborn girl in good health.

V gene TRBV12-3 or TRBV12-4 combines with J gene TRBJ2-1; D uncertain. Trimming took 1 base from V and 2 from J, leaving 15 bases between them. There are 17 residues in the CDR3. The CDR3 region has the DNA TGTGCCAGCAGTTTAGGGTTCGGCCAGCGCCCCTACAATGAGCAGTTCTTC. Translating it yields CASSLGFGQRPYNEQFF.

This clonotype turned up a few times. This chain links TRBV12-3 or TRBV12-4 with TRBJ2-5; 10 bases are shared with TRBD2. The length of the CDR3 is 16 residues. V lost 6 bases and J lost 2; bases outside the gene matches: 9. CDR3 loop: CASRGTSVRGQETQYF. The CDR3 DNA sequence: TGTGCCAGCAGGGGGACTAGCGTAAGGGGGCAAGAGACCCAGTACTTC.

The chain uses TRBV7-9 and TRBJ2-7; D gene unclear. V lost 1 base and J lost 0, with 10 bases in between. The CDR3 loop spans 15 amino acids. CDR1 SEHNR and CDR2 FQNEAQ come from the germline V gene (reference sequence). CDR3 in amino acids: CASSLGFANSYEQYF. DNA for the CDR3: TGTGCCAGCAGCTTAGGCTTCGCGAACTCCTACGAGCAGTACTTC.

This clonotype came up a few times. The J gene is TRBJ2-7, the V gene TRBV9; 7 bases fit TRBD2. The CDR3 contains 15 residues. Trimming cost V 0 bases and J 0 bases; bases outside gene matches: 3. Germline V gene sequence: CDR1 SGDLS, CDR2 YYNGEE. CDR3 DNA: TGTGCCAGCAGCGTAGCAAGCGGGAACTCCTACGAGCAGTACTTC. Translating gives CASSVASGNSYEQYF.

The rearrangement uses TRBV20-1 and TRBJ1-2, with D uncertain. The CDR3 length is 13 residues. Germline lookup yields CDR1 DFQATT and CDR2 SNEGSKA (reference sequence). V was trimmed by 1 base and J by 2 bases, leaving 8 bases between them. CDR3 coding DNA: TGCAGTGCTAGAGCTCAGTCAAACTATGGCTACACCTTC. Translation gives CSARAQSNYGYTF.

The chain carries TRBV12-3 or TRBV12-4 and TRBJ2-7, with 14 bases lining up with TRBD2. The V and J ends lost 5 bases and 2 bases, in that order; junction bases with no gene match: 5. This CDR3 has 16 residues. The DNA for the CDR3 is TGTGCCAGCAGTGGGACTAGCGGGGGTCTCCCCTACGAGCAGTACTTC. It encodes CASSGTSGGLPYEQYF.

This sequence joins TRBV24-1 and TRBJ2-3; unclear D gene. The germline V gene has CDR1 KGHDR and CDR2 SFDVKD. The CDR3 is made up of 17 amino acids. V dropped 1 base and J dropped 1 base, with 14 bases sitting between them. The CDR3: CATSDFGPLAGTDTQYF. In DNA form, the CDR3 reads TGTGCCACCAGTGATTTTGGCCCCTTGGCGGGCACAGATACGCAGTATTTT.

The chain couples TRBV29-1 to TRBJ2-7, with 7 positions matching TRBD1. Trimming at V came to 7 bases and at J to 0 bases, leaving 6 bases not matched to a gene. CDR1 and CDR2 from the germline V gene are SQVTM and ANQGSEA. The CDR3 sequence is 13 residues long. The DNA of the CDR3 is TGCAGCGCTAAATGGGACAGCTCCTACGAGCAGTACTTC. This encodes CSAKWDSSYEQYF.

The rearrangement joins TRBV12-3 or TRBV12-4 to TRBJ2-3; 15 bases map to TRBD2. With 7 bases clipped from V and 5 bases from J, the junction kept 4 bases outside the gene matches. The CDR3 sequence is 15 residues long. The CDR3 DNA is TGTGCCAGCATATGGACTAGCGGGAGGGGAGATACGCAGTATTTT. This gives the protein CASIWTSGRGDTQYF.

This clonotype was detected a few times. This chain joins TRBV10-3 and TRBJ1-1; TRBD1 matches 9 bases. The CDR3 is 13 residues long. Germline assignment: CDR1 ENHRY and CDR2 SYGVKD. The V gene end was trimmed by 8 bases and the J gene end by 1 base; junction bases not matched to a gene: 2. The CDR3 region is CAIRGQGNTEAFF. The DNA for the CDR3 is TGTGCCATCCGGGGACAGGGGAACACTGAAGCTTTCTTT.